A selection of T cell receptor beta chains follows, all from one sample in a study of OX40 agonist ivuxolimab in advanced cancers. The protocol was immunoSEQ multiplex PCR, while the TCRdb copy is restricted to in-frame clones and leaves out a portion. This table has about 90,000 clones, 75% to 90% appearing once. The material sequenced was CD4+ or CD8+ T cells sorted from blood, taken in a trial of the OX40 agonist ivuxolimab. These receptors came from an adult with an advanced solid tumor such as melanoma, head and neck, liver or kidney cancer. CDR3s include the opening cysteine and the closing phenylalanine or tryptophan. Fields, in order: clone size, J gene, D gene, V gene, CDR3 DNA, CDR3 protein. A D gene is named only where the DNA matches it firmly. Clone size appears in some rows only: once, few, many, or a class for an expanded clone.

>-|TRBJ2-7|TRBD1|TRBV5-4
TGTGCCAGCAGCGGGGAGAATAACCGGGACAGGGGCTACGAGCAGTACTTC
CASSGENNRDRGYEQYF
>-|TRBJ1-1|-|TRBV4-1
TGCGCCAGCAGCCAAGATTCCCTTGCCCCTGAAGCTTTCTTT
CASSQDSLAPEAFF
>-|TRBJ2-3|TRBD1|TRBV28
TGTGCCAGCACACGACAGGGGGTACCCACAGATACGCAGTATTTT
CASTRQGVPTDTQYF
>-|TRBJ1-4|-|TRBV5-1
TGCGCCAGCAGCTTGGTCGGGGGCGGGGGTGAAAAACTGTTTTTT
CASSLVGGGGEKLFF
>-|TRBJ1-2|-|TRBV6-1
TGTGCCAGCAGTGAAGATCGGGGGGCGGGAGGCTACACCTTC
CASSEDRGAGGYTF
>-|TRBJ1-5|-|TRBV27
TGTGCCAGCAGTCCAATAGCCGGAGGGAGTAGCAATCAGCCCCAGCATTTT
CASSPIAGGSSNQPQHF
>once|TRBJ1-2|TRBD1|TRBV19
TGTGCCAGTACCATATGGACAGGGGCCAACTATGGCTACACCTTC
CASTIWTGANYGYTF
>-|TRBJ2-7|-|TRBV7-9
TGTGCCAGCAGCCAAACTATGGGGGTCGGCGAGCAGTACTTC
CASSQTMGVGEQYF
>-|TRBJ1-2|-|TRBV27
TGTGCCAGCAGTTTGGGGGGGGGAGGCTATGGCTACACCTTC
CASSLGGGGYGYTF
>-|TRBJ1-2|-|TRBV11-2
TGTGCCAGCAGCTTAGAGGGGGGAAAGGATGGCTACACCTTC
CASSLEGGKDGYTF
>-|TRBJ2-7|TRBD2|TRBV14
TGTGCCAGCAGCCTAAGGGGGGGACTAGCGTCCTCCGAGCAGTACTTC
CASSLRGGLASSEQYF
>-|TRBJ2-1|-|TRBV18
TGTGCCAGCTCACCACCGGTTTACAATGAGCAGTTCTTC
CASSPPVYNEQFF
>-|TRBJ2-1|TRBD2|TRBV29-1
TGCAGCGGGGTCGTGGTGGGAGGGGCGCGTGAGCAGTTCTTC
CSGVVVGGAREQFF
>-|TRBJ1-5|-|TRBV5-4
TGTGCCAGCAGCAAACCAACCCCGGGAACTTATAGCAATCAGCCCCAGCATTTT
CASSKPTPGTYSNQPQHF
>-|TRBJ2-1|TRBD2|TRBV10-3
TGTGCCACCACAGGAGGGCTAGCGGGGGCCAATGAGCAGTTCTTC
CATTGGLAGANEQFF
>-|TRBJ2-5|TRBD1|TRBV11-3
TGTGCCAGCAGCTCGACAGGGGTGGAGACCCAGTACTTC
CASSSTGVETQYF
>once|TRBJ1-3|TRBD1|TRBV5-1
TGCGCCAGCAGCTTGGACAGGGGGCTAGGGGACACCATATATTTT
CASSLDRGLGDTIYF
>-|TRBJ2-2|-|TRBV5-4
TGTGCCAGCAGCTTGGAGGAGTACGGGGAGCTGTTTTTT
CASSLEEYGELFF
>-|TRBJ1-2|TRBD1|TRBV30
TGTGCCTGGAGCCAGACAGGGCCTCCCACCTTC
CAWSQTGPPTF
>-|TRBJ1-1|-|TRBV6-6
TGTGCCAGCAGGACGGACAGCCTGAACACTGAAGCTTTCTTT
CASRTDSLNTEAFF
>-|TRBJ1-5|TRBD1|TRBV9
TGTGCCAGCAGCCCTGGACAGGGGAATCAGCCCCAGCATTTT
CASSPGQGNQPQHF
>-|TRBJ1-1|-|TRBV5-8
TGTGCCAGCAGCTTATCGGGGGGCCCAAACACTGAAGCTTTCTTT
CASSLSGGPNTEAFF
>-|TRBJ1-3|-|TRBV27
TGTGCCAGCAGTATGGGGACGGCTGGAAACACCATATATTTT
CASSMGTAGNTIYF
>-|TRBJ2-5|-|TRBV7-6
TGTGCCAGCAGCTTAGAGGTTAGGGGACAAAACGGTCAGACCCAGTACTTC
CASSLEVRGQNGQTQYF
>-|TRBJ2-3|-|TRBV6-5
TGTGCCAGCAGTTACTTAGGGGCTAGCACAGATACGCAGTATTTT
CASSYLGASTDTQYF
>-|TRBJ2-1|TRBD2|TRBV6-4
TGTGCCAGCAGTGCTTCATGGACTAGCGGGCGTTCCTACAATGAGCAGTTCTTC
CASSASWTSGRSYNEQFF
>-|TRBJ1-3|-|TRBV30
TGTGCCTGGGGCATGTTAACCTCTGGAAACACCATATATTTT
CAWGMLTSGNTIYF
>-|TRBJ2-6|-|TRBV5-1
TGCGCCAGCAGCTTGAGGGGAGGTACTGGGGCCAACGTCCTGACTTTC
CASSLRGGTGANVLTF
>-|TRBJ2-3|-|TRBV27
TGTGCCAGCAGTTTCCTACACAGGCCCCGCACAGATACGCAGTATTTT
CASSFLHRPRTDTQYF
>-|TRBJ2-7|-|TRBV6-5
TGTGCCAGCAGTTACTCACCGACAAGGAACGCCGAGCAGTACTTC
CASSYSPTRNAEQYF
>-|TRBJ2-3|TRBD2|TRBV28
TGTGCCAGCAGTTTTGGGACTAGCGGTTTCACAGATACGCAGTATTTT
CASSFGTSGFTDTQYF
>-|TRBJ2-1|-|TRBV7-9
TGTGCCAGCAGTCCGACTAGGAATGAGCAGTTCTTC
CASSPTRNEQFF
>once|TRBJ2-1|TRBD2|TRBV5-1
TGCGCCAGCAGCCCCCCCGTAGCGGGGGAGGGGGGTGAGCAGTTCTTC
CASSPPVAGEGGEQFF
>once|TRBJ1-2|TRBD1|TRBV5-5
TGTGCCAGCAGCCAAGGACAGGTCTATGGCTACACCTTC
CASSQGQVYGYTF
>once|TRBJ2-7|-|TRBV29-1
TGCAGCGTTGTGGTTTACGAGCAGTACTTC
CSVVVYEQYF
>-|TRBJ2-7|-|TRBV11-3
TGTGCCAGCAGCCCCACCGGGACGGCCGGAGGCTACGAGCAGTACTTC
CASSPTGTAGGYEQYF
>-|TRBJ2-7|-|TRBV27
TGTGCCAGCAGCCCACGTGGGAGTCGGTCCGGCGAGCAGTACTTC
CASSPRGSRSGEQYF
>-|TRBJ2-1|-|TRBV6-5
TGTGCCAGCAGTCGTGGATCTCCGCGGGAACAGCAGTTCTTC
CASSRGSPREQQFF
>-|TRBJ2-7|-|TRBV4-1
TGCGCCAGCAGCCATAAGCAGACCGCTGGGTATCTCTCTTACGAGCAGTACTTC
CASSHKQTAGYLSYEQYF
>-|TRBJ1-2|-|TRBV6-5
TGTGCCAGCAGTTCCCTATCGGGTCCGCGGTATGGCTACACCTTC
CASSSLSGPRYGYTF
>-|TRBJ2-7|-|TRBV25-1
TGTGCCAGCAGTGAGGCAGGGGACGACGAGCAGTACTTC
CASSEAGDDEQYF
>-|TRBJ1-4|TRBD1|TRBV9
TGTGCCAGCAGCTCTAGCGACAGGGACCATGAAAAACTGTTTTTT
CASSSSDRDHEKLFF
>-|TRBJ1-1|-|TRBV11-2
TGTGCCAGCAGCTTAGACCAGGCCCTGAACACTGAAGCTTTCTTT
CASSLDQALNTEAFF
>-|TRBJ2-1|-|TRBV27
TGTGCCAGCAGTTCCAATAGCAATGAGCAGTTCTTC
CASSSNSNEQFF
>-|TRBJ2-3|-|TRBV12-5
TGTGCTAGTGGTTTCGGGACTCTTGGTAGAGATACGCAGTATTTT
CASGFGTLGRDTQYF
>-|TRBJ2-7|TRBD2|TRBV11-2
TGTGCCAGCGGCCCCCTAGCGGGTAACTACGAGCAGTACTTC
CASGPLAGNYEQYF
>-|TRBJ2-7|-|TRBV7-9
TGTGCCAGCAGCTTATCGGCAGGGTGGCCCCCTCACGAGCAGTACTTC
CASSLSAGWPPHEQYF
>-|TRBJ1-1|TRBD1|TRBV7-9
TGTGCCAGCAGCGACAGGGTAGGTTCGCGAAGGACTGAAGCTTTCTTT
CASSDRVGSRRTEAFF
>-|TRBJ2-2|-|TRBV18
TGTGCCAGCTCACCGTGGGCCGTCGGCACCGGGGAGCTGTTTTTT
CASSPWAVGTGELFF
>-|TRBJ2-7|-|TRBV4-2
TGTGCCAGCAGCCAAGATCCAGACTACCCCCCTTACTTC
CASSQDPDYPPYF
>-|TRBJ2-7|-|TRBV21-1
TGTGCCAGCAGCAAGCCTCTCTTTCTTCTTATCTCCTACGAGCAGTACTTC
CASSKPLFLLISYEQYF
>-|TRBJ1-2|-|TRBV18
TGTGCCAGCTCGACCCTACTCTATGGCTACACCTTC
CASSTLLYGYTF
>-|TRBJ2-7|TRBD1|TRBV10-3
TGTGCCATCAGCCAGACAGGGTTCGAGCAGTACTTC
CAISQTGFEQYF
>few|TRBJ2-7|-|TRBV7-6
TGTGCCAGCAGCTTAGGGTCAGGCAGAATTTCGGTGTCGGGGCTCGAGCAGTACTTC
CASSLGSGRISVSGLEQYF
>-|TRBJ2-3|-|TRBV10-1
TGCGCCAGCAGTGTGTCTCAGGGCCTGGGCACAGATACGCAGTATTTT
CASSVSQGLGTDTQYF
>-|TRBJ2-7|TRBD1|TRBV6-1
TGTGCCAGCAGTTGGCCAGGACAGGGGAACTACGAGCAGTACTTC
CASSWPGQGNYEQYF
>once|TRBJ2-3|TRBD1|TRBV5-6
TGTGCCAGCAGCTCCCCGGGGACAGGGGGCGCAGATACGCAGTATTTT
CASSSPGTGGADTQYF
>once|TRBJ2-1|-|TRBV7-9
TGTGCCAGCAGCTTATCAGCGTACCTCTACAATGAGCAGTTCTTC
CASSLSAYLYNEQFF
>-|TRBJ2-2|TRBD1|TRBV5-6
TGTGCCAGCAGCTACCTTCGGACAGGACGGTCCGGGGAGCTGTTTTTT
CASSYLRTGRSGELFF
>-|TRBJ2-1|TRBD2|TRBV5-1
TGCGCCAGCAGCACGACTAGCGGGAGTGGCTACAATGAGCAGTTCTTC
CASSTTSGSGYNEQFF